The 13 T cell receptor beta chains below come from one sample, sequenced in a study of shared clonotypes between healthy human individuals. The naive CD8 subset, CD45RO-negative cells positively selected for CCR7, excluded terminally differentiated effector memory CD45RA+ cells. The method was immunoSEQ multiplex PCR; TCRdb's version includes in-frame clones alone and lacks a portion of them. The table includes 1.5 million to 2.5 million clones, about 95% detected once. Sequenced: naive CD8+ T cells sorted from blood. The receptors come from a man aged 18-30 years in good health.

The chain combines TRBV19 with TRBJ2-7; 10 bases are shared with TRBD2. The germline CDR1 and CDR2 sequences are LNHDA and SQIVND (reference sequence). V gave up 7 bases and J gave up 5 bases; unmatched junction bases: 14. The CDR3 contains 16 residues. The CDR3 reads CASKFGDLAGENEQYF. The CDR3 DNA follows: TGTGCCAGTAAATTTGGTGATCTAGCGGGGGAAAACGAGCAGTACTTC.

The rearrangement joins TRBV11-2 to TRBJ2-7; TRBD2 is a possible D gene (5 bases). The germline CDR1 and CDR2 sequences are SGHAT and FQNNGV. The CDR3 covers 13 residues. V gave up 1 base and J gave up 6 bases, with 10 bases separating them. The CDR3 spells CASSLGAGAEQYF. The CDR3 DNA reads TGTGCCAGCAGCTTAGGGGCGGGCGCCGAGCAGTACTTC. Using reference TRBV11-2 and TRBJ2-7 for the parts outside the CDR3, the full variable domain is EAGVAQSPRYKIIEKRQSVAFWCNPISGHATLYWYQQILGQGPKLLIQFQNNGVVDDSQLPKDRFSAERLKGVDSTLKIQPAKLEDSAVYLCASSLGAGAEQYFGPGTRLTVT.

The chain links TRBV29-1 to TRBJ2-2, with D tentatively TRBD1 (6 bases). CDR3 length: 14 amino acids. V lost 4 bases, J lost 7 bases, and 16 bases lay in between. CDR1 is SQVTM, CDR2 ANQGSEA, per germline. This CDR3 reads CSVVLQGLSGELFF. The CDR3 region has the DNA TGCAGCGTTGTATTACAGGGATTAAGCGGGGAGCTGTTTTTT.

This chain uses TRBV11-2 with TRBJ1-4, with D possibly matching TRBD1 (5 bases). This CDR3 has 18 amino acids. V shed 4 bases and J shed 0 bases, with 18 bases lying between them. The germline V gene encodes CDR1 SGHAT and CDR2 FQNNGV. CDR3 region: CASSWDVGFTATNEKLFF. As DNA, the CDR3 is TGTGCCAGCAGCTGGGACGTGGGCTTCACTGCAACTAATGAAAAACTGTTTTTT.

The count of this clone is one. The sample contains more than one DNA sequence encoding this CDR3. The chain is built from TRBV7-3 and TRBJ1-1; 8 nucleotides line up with TRBD1. The germline CDR1 and CDR2 sequences are SGHTA and FQGTGA. This CDR3 region has 14 residues. The trim removed 5 bases at V and 1 base at J, leaving 3 bases unmatched. The CDR3 spells CASSPTGANTEAFF. CDR3 nucleotides: TGTGCCAGCAGCCCGACAGGGGCGAACACTGAAGCTTTCTTT.

The chain joins TRBV5-6 to TRBJ2-3; TRBD2 aligns across 8 bases. The V gene's germline CDR1 is SGHDT and CDR2 YYEEEE. Unmatched junction bases numbered 5, after V lost 0 bases and J lost 2 bases. This CDR3 spans 16 amino acids. The CDR3 coding sequence is TGTGCCAGCAGCTTGGTTGAGCGGGGGAACACAGATACGCAGTATTTT. Protein sequence: CASSLVERGNTDTQYF.

Of note for this clone: At the DNA level, this CDR3 is encoded by other sequences in the same sample as well. This chain connects TRBV28 to TRBJ1-1, with 7 bases that match TRBD1. J gave up 1 base and V 3 bases, and 2 bases lay outside the gene matches. This CDR3 contains 14 residues. The germline gives CDR1 MDHEN, CDR2 SYDVKM. CDR3 DNA sequence: TGTGCCAGCAGTTTTCGGACAGGGAACACTGAAGCTTTCTTT. Amino acids: CASSFRTGNTEAFF.

This chain uses TRBV19 with TRBJ2-5; D not certain. Trimming left V 5 bases short and J 5 bases short, with 12 bases between. CDR3 length: 13 residues. Germline V lookup: CDR1 LNHDA, CDR2 SQIVND (reference sequence). CDR3 residues: CASSGLDPETQYF. The CDR3 bases are TGTGCCAGTAGTGGGCTAGATCCCGAGACCCAGTACTTC.

The J gene is TRBJ2-5, the V gene TRBV28; 8 positions agree with TRBD1. The V gene's germline CDR1 is MDHEN and CDR2 SYDVKM. The CDR3 covers 14 residues. V was pared by 5 bases and J by 1 base, with 3 bases of the junction left unmatched. The CDR3 nucleotides read TGTGCCAGCAGTACCGGGACAGGCCAAGAGACCCAGTACTTC. Its protein is CASSTGTGQETQYF.

The rearrangement joins TRBV27 to TRBJ2-7, with 11 bases aligning to TRBD1. This CDR3 has 16 amino acids. Germline loops: CDR1 MNHEY, CDR2 SMNVEV (reference sequence). Unmatched junction bases numbered 9, after V lost 3 bases and J lost 5 bases. CDR3 protein: CASSFDPRDRGDEQYF. DNA for the CDR3: TGTGCCAGCAGTTTCGACCCCCGGGACAGGGGGGACGAGCAGTACTTC.

The chain employs TRBV27 and TRBJ2-7, with D maybe TRBD2 (5 bases). Germline loops: CDR1 MNHEY, CDR2 SMNVEV (reference sequence). The CDR3 covers 16 residues. Trimming took 5 bases from V and 0 from J, leaving 17 bases between them. CDR3 amino acids: CASSPSVGADSYEQYF. DNA for the CDR3: TGTGCCAGCAGTCCATCCGTCGGAGCGGACTCCTACGAGCAGTACTTC.

The chain combines TRBV4-3 with TRBJ2-7; maybe TRBD1 (6 bases). The CDR3 is 14 amino acids. CDR1 is LGHNA and CDR2 is YSLEER in the germline V gene. The germline V and J ends were trimmed by 0 bases and 3 bases, with 9 bases remaining between them. CDR3 sequence reads: CASSQETGYYEQYF. The DNA of the CDR3 is TGCGCCAGCAGCCAAGAGACAGGCTACTACGAGCAGTACTTC.

This clone was seen just once. The rearrangement links TRBV7-2 to TRBJ2-7, with D perhaps TRBD1 (5 bases). This CDR3 has 15 residues. V shed 1 base and J shed 3 bases, with 13 bases lying between them. CDR1 is SGHTA and CDR2 is FQGNSA in the germline V gene. CDR3 nucleotides: TGTGCCAGCAGCTTAGGACACCAGGGCGGCTACGAGCAGTACTTC. This encodes CASSLGHQGGYEQYF.